Each of the 21 T cell receptor beta chains below was sequenced from the same sample in a study of cytomegalovirus exposure and HLA in healthy donors (dated by TCRdb to about 2017). The library was prepared using the immunoSEQ multiplex PCR assay. For the multiplex PCR, a mixture combining 60 forward primers for TCR Vbeta segments and 13 reverse primers for TCR Jbeta segments was used. TCRdb stores this immuneACCESS table with in-frame sequences only. Part of the clones is absent; in the studies checked, under half of the shortfall reflects unresolved V genes, and no reason is known for the rest. This sample holds about 60,000 clones; about 80% were observed only once. The ten top clones hold roughly 3.3% of the sample. Sequencing was done on a sample of PBMCs. Source of these receptors: a middle-aged woman in good health and CMV-seropositive.

The chain uses TRBV7-8 and TRBJ2-7; D unresolved. Germline assignment: CDR1 SGHVS and CDR2 FQNEAQ. The CDR3 contains 13 residues. Trimming cost V 1 base and J 1 base, with 5 bases left between them. The CDR3 protein is CASSLVVSYEQYF. The CDR3 DNA reads as TGTGCCAGCAGCTTAGTCGTTTCCTACGAGCAGTACTTC.

The CDR3 DNA reads TGCGCCAGCAGCCCTTCGGGGAAAGAGACCCAGTACTTC. It encodes CASSPSGKETQYF. The chain joins TRBV5-1 to TRBJ2-5; a weak D match, TRBD2 (5 bases). This CDR3 is built from 13 residues. The germline V gene has CDR1 SGHRS and CDR2 YFSETQ. Trimming cost V 4 bases and J 3 bases, with 10 bases left between them.

The V and J genes are TRBV5-6 and TRBJ1-6, with D maybe TRBD1 (6 bases). The CDR3 sequence is 15 residues long. V lost 4 bases and J lost 13, with 21 bases in between. Germline CDR1 and CDR2: SGHDT and YYEEEE. The CDR3 region has the DNA TGTGCCAGCAGCAATGCAGGGGTCCCAGGTGCGCCCCTCCACTTT. Translation: CASSNAGVPGAPLHF.

V gene TRBV10-3 combines with J gene TRBJ1-1; 9 bases match TRBD1. CDR3 length: 17 amino acids. CDR1 is ENHRY, CDR2 SYGVKD, per germline. V was clipped by 0 bases and J by 0 bases; unmatched bases: 5. The CDR3 coding sequence is TGTGCCATCAGTGAGTCCGGGACAGGGCCAATGAACACTGAAGCTTTCTTT. This sequence encodes CAISESGTGPMNTEAFF.

This clone has just one count. This CDR3 is CASSEDNRGTGELFF. In DNA, the CDR3 is TGCGCCAGCAGCGAAGACAACAGGGGTACCGGGGAGCTGTTTTTT. The gene calls are TRBV10-1 and TRBJ2-2, with 7 nucleotides matching TRBD1. J was trimmed by 5 bases and V by 6 bases; bases with no gene match: 9. CDR1 is WNHNN and CDR2 is SYGVQD in the germline V gene (reference sequence). CDR3 size: 15 residues.

The chain joins TRBV30 to TRBJ1-2; unclear D gene. The CDR3 is 13 residues long. Per the germline V gene, CDR1 is GTSNPN and CDR2 is SVGIG (reference sequence). With 0 bases removed from V and 8 bases from J, the gap between germline ends came to 13 bases. CDR3 sequence reads: CAWSVRSLWGYTF. In nucleotides, the CDR3 is TGTGCCTGGAGTGTACGGAGCCTATGGGGCTACACCTTC.

The chain has TRBV5-1 and TRBJ1-1, with TRBD1 matching over 9 bases. The CDR3 totals 14 residues. CDR1 SGHRS and CDR2 YFSETQ come from the germline V gene. Germline trimming cut 4 bases from V and 6 bases from J; bases unmatched to any gene: 7. The chain's CDR3 is CASSPGQGRAEAFF. The CDR3 region has the DNA TGCGCCAGCAGCCCCGGACAGGGGCGGGCTGAAGCTTTCTTT.

V is TRBV15 and J is TRBJ2-4, with 8 bases fitting TRBD1. Unmatched junction bases numbered 11, after V lost 6 bases and J lost 7 bases. In germline, CDR1 is LNHNV, CDR2 YYDKDF (reference sequence). This CDR3 spans 15 amino acids. The CDR3: CATSRIQGAMNIQYF. DNA of the CDR3: TGTGCCACCAGTCGGATCCAGGGGGCTATGAACATTCAGTACTTC.

This chain uses TRBV12-5 with TRBJ2-7, with 9 bases aligning to TRBD1. V dropped 5 bases and J dropped 5; count of bases not matched to a gene: 4. Germline values: CDR1 LGHNT, CDR2 FRNRAP. CDR3 length: 13 amino acids. The CDR3 bases are TGTGCTAGTGGTCCCGGACAGGGGCACGAGCAGTACTTC. Its translation is CASGPGQGHEQYF.

The chain couples TRBV9 to TRBJ1-5; D gene unclear. Germline V gives CDR1 SGDLS, CDR2 YYNGEE. V was cut by 9 bases and J by 1 base, with 14 bases left in between. CDR3 length: 14 amino acids. The CDR3 here is CANPGGLSNQPQHF. CDR3 bases: TGTGCCAACCCCGGCGGGTTGAGCAATCAGCCCCAGCATTTT.

The rearrangement links TRBV10-3 to TRBJ2-1; the match to TRBD2 covers 8 bases. With V trimmed by 4 bases and J by 0 bases, 2 bases remained unmatched. The CDR3 extends over 15 amino acids. The germline V gene encodes CDR1 ENHRY and CDR2 SYGVKD. CDR3 in amino acids: CAISASGSSYNEQFF. CDR3 sequence (DNA): TGTGCCATCAGTGCGAGCGGGAGCTCCTACAATGAGCAGTTCTTC.

The rearrangement joins TRBV9 to TRBJ2-5, with 7 bases matching TRBD1. Per the germline V gene, CDR1 is SGDLS and CDR2 is YYNGEE. J gave up 5 bases and V 4 bases, and 14 bases lay outside the gene matches. This CDR3 is built from 16 residues. CDR3 sequence reads: CASSLGTAQTRETQYF. For the CDR3, the DNA is TGTGCCAGCAGCCTGGGGACAGCCCAGACCCGGGAGACCCAGTACTTC.

The chain couples TRBV18 to TRBJ2-2; 9 bases map to TRBD2. Germline lookup yields CDR1 KGHSH and CDR2 LQKENI. CDR3 length: 13 residues. Trimming removed 8 bases from V and 5 bases from J; junction bases left unmatched: 3. CDR3 nucleotides: TGTGCCAGCAAGACTAGCGGTACCGGGGAGCTGTTTTTT. As protein: CASKTSGTGELFF.

The gene calls are TRBV2 and TRBJ1-2; 7 nucleotides line up with TRBD1. CDR1 and CDR2 (germline): SNHLY, FYNNEI. This CDR3 region has 15 residues. With V trimmed by 7 bases and J by 3 bases, 11 bases remained unmatched. DNA of the CDR3: TGTGCCAGCACCAGGGGGGTCAGGGGGGACTATGGCTACACCTTC. Translating gives CASTRGVRGDYGYTF.

The CDR3, as DNA: TGTGCCAGCAGCTTGGTACGACAGTGGTACTTC. It yields the protein CASSLVRQWYF. The V and J genes are TRBV5-8 and TRBJ2-4, with D tentatively TRBD1 (5 bases). V was shortened by 0 bases and J by 15 bases, with 10 bases between the two germline ends. Germline values: CDR1 SGHTS, CDR2 YDEGEE. CDR3 length equals 11 residues.

The rearrangement joins TRBV4-2 to TRBJ1-1, with 9 bases matching TRBD1. From germline, CDR1 is LGHNA and CDR2 YNFKEQ. The CDR3 totals 15 residues. J was trimmed by 4 bases and V by 3 bases; bases with no gene match: 6. The CDR3 loop reads CASSQSGTGSTEAFF. CDR3 DNA sequence: TGTGCCAGCAGCCAGTCCGGGACAGGGTCCACTGAAGCTTTCTTT.

The V call is TRBV13, the J call TRBJ1-1, with 7 nucleotides matching TRBD1. This CDR3 contains 12 residues. V gave up 5 bases and J gave up 10 bases; unmatched junction bases: 7. Germline V CDR1 and CDR2: PRHDT, FYEKMQ (reference sequence). DNA for the CDR3: TGTGCCAGCAGCCAAAGTGGGACAGCAGCTTTCTTT. It encodes CASSQSGTAAFF.

V and J are TRBV19 and TRBJ1-1; the D is unclear. Germline values: CDR1 LNHDA, CDR2 SQIVND (reference sequence). The V gene lost 4 bases and the J gene lost 7 bases, with 10 bases spanning the gap. The CDR3 contains 12 residues. This chain's CDR3 is CASSTRMVEAFF. The CDR3 DNA reads as TGTGCCAGTAGTACTAGAATGGTTGAAGCTTTCTTT.

V usage is TRBV19 and J usage is TRBJ1-5; 11 nucleotides line up with TRBD1. Germline CDR1 reads LNHDA; CDR2 reads SQIVND (reference sequence). V was clipped by 8 bases and J by 3 bases; unmatched bases: 12. The CDR3 spans 17 residues. CDR3 residues: CASAGTGGIFTNQPQHF. Here the CDR3 DNA reads TGTGCCAGTGCCGGGACAGGGGGTATTTTTACCAATCAGCCCCAGCATTTT. The full variable domain, its missing parts supplied by reference TRBV19 and TRBJ1-5, is DGGITQSPKYLFRKEGQNVTLSCEQNLNHDAMYWYRQDPGQGLRLIYYSQIVNDFQKGDIAEGYSVSREKKESFPLTVTSAQKNPTAFYLCASAGTGGIFTNQPQHFGDGTRLSIL.

The gene calls are TRBV5-8 and TRBJ1-5; D uncertain. This CDR3 has 12 amino acids. V was trimmed by 1 base and J by 5 bases, leaving 4 bases between them. The germline CDR1 and CDR2 sequences are SGHTS and YDEGEE. CDR3 DNA sequence: TGTGCCAGCAGCTTGCAGTATCAGCCCCAGCATTTT. Its protein is CASSLQYQPQHF.

The genes are TRBV30 and TRBJ1-6; TRBD1 is a possible D gene (5 bases). The CDR3 runs 14 residues. Germline V gives CDR1 GTSNPN, CDR2 SVGIG (reference sequence). The V end lost 1 base, the J end lost 2 bases, and 6 bases lay between the germline ends. Written as DNA, the CDR3 is TGTGCCTGGAGTGAGGGGCCCTATAATTCACCCCTCCACTTT. This encodes CAWSEGPYNSPLHF.